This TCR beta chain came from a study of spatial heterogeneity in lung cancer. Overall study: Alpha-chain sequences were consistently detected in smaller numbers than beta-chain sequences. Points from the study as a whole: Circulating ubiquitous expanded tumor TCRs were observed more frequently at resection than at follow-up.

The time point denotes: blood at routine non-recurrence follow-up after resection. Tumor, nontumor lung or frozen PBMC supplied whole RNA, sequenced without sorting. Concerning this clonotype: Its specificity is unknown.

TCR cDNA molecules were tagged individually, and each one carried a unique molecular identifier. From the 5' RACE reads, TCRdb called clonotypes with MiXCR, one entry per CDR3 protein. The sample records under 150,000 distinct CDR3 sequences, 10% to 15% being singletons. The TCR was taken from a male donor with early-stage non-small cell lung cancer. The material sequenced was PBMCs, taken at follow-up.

For the CDR3, the DNA is TGTGCCAGTGGCACAGGGGGCGCGGGTGAAAAACTGTTTTTT. Translation gives CASGTGGAGEKLFF. The J gene is TRBJ1-4, the V gene TRBV10-3; 9 positions agree with TRBD1. The CDR3 totals 14 residues. In germline, CDR1 is ENHRY, CDR2 SYGVKD. The trim removed 10 bases at V and 7 bases at J, leaving 10 bases unmatched.